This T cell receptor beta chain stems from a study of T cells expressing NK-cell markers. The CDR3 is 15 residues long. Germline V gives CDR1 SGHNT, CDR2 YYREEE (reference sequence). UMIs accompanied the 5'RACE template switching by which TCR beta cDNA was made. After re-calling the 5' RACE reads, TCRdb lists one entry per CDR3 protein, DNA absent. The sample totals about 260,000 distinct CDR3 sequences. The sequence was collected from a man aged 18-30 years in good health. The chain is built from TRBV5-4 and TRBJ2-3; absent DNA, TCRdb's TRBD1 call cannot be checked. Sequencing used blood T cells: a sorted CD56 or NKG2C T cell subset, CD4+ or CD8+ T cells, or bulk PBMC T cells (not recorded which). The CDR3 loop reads CASSQGQGSTDTQYF.